Presented here are 30 T cell receptor beta chains from one specimen sequenced in a study of T-cell reconstitution after alpha-beta-depleted transplantation in children. Preparation of the TCRbeta library involved a method that used unique molecular identifiers. TCRdb reprocessed the PCR reads with MiXCR, giving one entry per CDR3 protein. Here the sample spans roughly 350,000 distinct CDR3 sequences, around 10% being singletons. The source material was PBMCs from the stem cell graft donor, sampled from the stem cell graft. The receptors stem from a human donor who donated a stem cell graft to a child with acute lymphoblastic leukemia.

The V and J genes are TRBV7-9 and TRBJ2-7; no reliable D call. The germline V gene has CDR1 SEHNR and CDR2 FQNEAQ (reference sequence). The CDR3 contains 13 residues. Trimming shortened V by 7 bases and J by 3 bases, and 13 bases separated the two germline ends. CDR3 nucleotide sequence: TGTGCCAGCACGTATGACATGAGCTACGAGCAGTACTTC. Protein: CASTYDMSYEQYF.

This sequence joins TRBV11-2 and TRBJ2-7; D gene unclear. Trimming took off 5 bases at V and 3 bases at J, with 11 bases between the two ends. The V gene's germline CDR1 is SGHAT and CDR2 FQNNGV. The length of the CDR3 is 13 residues. CDR3: CASSLDSFYEQYF. The CDR3 region has the DNA TGTGCCAGCAGCCTGGATTCTTTCTACGAGCAGTACTTC.

A few counts support this clonotype. This rearrangement joins TRBV28 to TRBJ1-1; 10 nucleotides match TRBD1. V dropped 5 bases and J dropped 0; count of bases not matched to a gene: 6. This CDR3 is built from 16 residues. The germline gives CDR1 MDHEN, CDR2 SYDVKM. The CDR3 spells CASSLGTGALNTEAFF. The CDR3 DNA sequence: TGTGCCAGCAGTCTGGGGACAGGGGCTTTGAACACTGAAGCTTTCTTT.

This clonotype was found a few times. The rearrangement joins TRBV4-2 to TRBJ1-1, with no clear D. Between the trimmed V and J ends, which lost 0 bases and 1 base, there was a span of 12 bases. Per the germline V gene, CDR1 is LGHNA and CDR2 is YNFKEQ. This CDR3 contains 16 residues. CDR3 nucleotide sequence: TGTGCCAGCAGCCAAGAAGATGGCCCGCCGAACACTGAAGCTTTCTTT. Amino acids: CASSQEDGPPNTEAFF.

This clonotype was observed a few times. The chain combines TRBV20-1 with TRBJ1-1; 8 bases are a match to TRBD1. V gave up 1 base and J gave up 4 bases; unmatched junction bases: 8. From germline, CDR1 is DFQATT and CDR2 SNEGSKA (reference sequence). The CDR3 consists of 15 residues. The CDR3 spells CSARVIGQGGTEAFF. CDR3 in DNA: TGCAGTGCTAGAGTCATAGGACAGGGAGGCACTGAAGCTTTCTTT.

This clonotype was recorded at least ten times. V is TRBV7-2 and J is TRBJ1-2; D gene unclear. This CDR3 comprises 16 residues. Germline values: CDR1 SGHTA, CDR2 FQGNSA. Trimming left V 3 bases short and J 0 bases short, with 14 bases between. Here the CDR3 DNA reads TGTGCCAGCAGCTTCCAAGCAGGAGGGACTAACTATGGCTACACCTTC. Translated: CASSFQAGGTNYGYTF.

This clonotype turned up a few times. The chain has TRBV21-1 and TRBJ2-1; the table gives TRBD1 as D, unverified against the DNA. TRBV21-1 is annotated as a pseudogene. This CDR3 has 16 residues. The CDR3 DNA reads TGTGCCAGCAGCAAGTTAGAGGACCGCGGGGACGCTGAGCAGTTCTTC. This gives the protein CASSKLEDRGDAEQFF.

The table lists this clonotype with many counts. This chain links TRBV29-1 with TRBJ2-5, with TRBD1 identical over 10 bases. V trimming: 7 bases; J trimming: 5 bases; junction bases outside the gene matches: 4. Looked up from germline, CDR1 is SQVTM and CDR2 is ANQGSEA. The CDR3 consists of 12 residues. The chain's CDR3 is CSADRGRETQYF. The CDR3 nucleotides read TGCAGCGCCGACAGGGGGCGGGAGACCCAGTACTTC.

This clonotype turned up a few times. The chain employs TRBV7-2 and TRBJ2-3; 11 nucleotides line up with TRBD2. V lost 5 bases to trimming and J lost 2 bases; unmatched junction nucleotides: 3. This CDR3 spans 15 amino acids. CDR1 and CDR2 (germline): SGHTA, FQGNSA. The CDR3 sequence: CASSGSGRATDTQYF. The CDR3 region has the DNA TGTGCCAGCAGCGGTAGCGGGAGGGCCACAGATACGCAGTATTTT.

The rearrangement links TRBV7-9 to TRBJ1-4; 11 positions agree with TRBD1. This CDR3 spans 16 amino acids. Per germline, CDR1 SEHNR and CDR2 FQNEAQ (reference sequence). V gave up 3 bases and J gave up 10 bases; unmatched junction bases: 10. CDR3: CASSFPGQGDVGKLFF. As DNA, the CDR3 is TGTGCCAGCAGCTTTCCGGGACAGGGGGACGTCGGAAAACTGTTTTTT.

In its sample, this clonotype was seen many times. The chain has TRBV12-3 or TRBV12-4 and TRBJ2-1; maybe TRBD2 (5 bases). V shed 7 bases and J shed 4 bases, with 17 bases lying between them. The length of the CDR3 is 15 residues. The CDR3: CASTRTGISYNEQFF. CDR3 DNA: TGTGCCAGCACTCGGACGGGGATCTCTTACAATGAGCAGTTCTTC.

The rearrangement uses TRBV20-1 and TRBJ2-7; the D is unclear. Germline V gene sequence: CDR1 DFQATT, CDR2 SNEGSKA (reference sequence). Trimming shortened V by 0 bases and J by 2 bases, and 11 bases separated the two germline ends. This CDR3 contains 14 residues. This chain's CDR3 is CSARDTTRPYEQYF. CDR3 coding DNA: TGCAGTGCTAGAGATACTACCAGACCCTACGAGCAGTACTTC.

The rearrangement links TRBV29-1 to TRBJ2-3; D uncertain. Germline CDR1 is SQVTM and CDR2 is ANQGSEA. The ends were cut back, 5 bases at V and 1 base at J, with 7 bases in the middle. There are 12 residues in the CDR3. The chain's CDR3 is CSVYDGTDTQYF. The CDR3 nucleotides read TGCAGCGTTTACGACGGCACAGATACGCAGTATTTT.

The chain uses TRBV19 and TRBJ2-5; a weak D match, TRBD1 (6 bases). Germline V gene lookup returns CDR1 LNHDA and CDR2 SQIVND (reference sequence). This CDR3 has 15 amino acids. The V and J ends lost 5 bases and 2 bases respectively, with 15 bases between them. CDR3 amino acids: CASSSSRGPQETQYF. The CDR3 bases are TGTGCCAGTAGTTCAAGCAGGGGACCTCAAGAGACCCAGTACTTC.

The chain employs TRBV5-1 and TRBJ2-7; TRBD1 matches at 7 bases. CDR1 SGHRS and CDR2 YFSETQ come from the germline V gene. CDR3 size: 15 residues. The J segment lost 2 bases and the V segment lost 2 bases, leaving 7 bases of the junction unmatched. The CDR3 DNA reads TGCGCCAGCAGCTTAGCGCAGGGGGACCCCTACGAGCAGTACTTC. Protein product: CASSLAQGDPYEQYF.

This clonotype was observed a handful of times. This chain uses TRBV12-3 or TRBV12-4 with TRBJ2-1; 8 positions agree with TRBD2. V shed 7 bases, J shed 4 bases, and the junction held 6 bases outside the gene matches. The CDR3 is made up of 14 amino acids. CDR3 sequence reads: CASMREARYNEQFF. CDR3 in DNA: TGTGCCAGCATGCGGGAGGCAAGATACAATGAGCAGTTCTTC.

This clonotype was detected ten times or more. This rearrangement joins TRBV9 to TRBJ2-1; D perhaps matches TRBD1 (6 bases). The V and J ends lost 0 bases and 4 bases respectively, with 14 bases between them. Germline V gene sequence: CDR1 SGDLS, CDR2 YYNGEE. There are 16 residues in the CDR3. The CDR3, as DNA: TGTGCCAGCAGCGTAGATTCTGGACAGCCTTACAATGAGCAGTTCTTC. Its translation is CASSVDSGQPYNEQFF. The full variable domain, in which reference TRBV9 and TRBJ2-1 provide the parts outside the CDR3, is DSGVTQTPKHLITATGQRVTLRCSPRSGDLSVYWYQQSLDQGLQFLIQYYNGEERAKGNILERFSAQQFPDLHSELNLSSLELGDSALYFCASSVDSGQPYNEQFFGPGTRLTVL.

This clonotype was seen more than once but under ten times. The rearrangement uses TRBV5-1 and TRBJ2-1; 10 bases align to TRBD2. Looked up from germline, CDR1 is SGHRS and CDR2 is YFSETQ. Unmatched junction bases numbered 6, after V lost 4 bases and J lost 5 bases. This CDR3 has 15 amino acids. CDR3 region: CASSPPGTSDNEQFF. CDR3 nucleotide sequence: TGCGCCAGCAGCCCTCCCGGGACTAGCGACAATGAGCAGTTCTTC.

This clonotype has at least ten counts. The rearrangement uses TRBV27 and TRBJ2-7; 8 nucleotides agree with TRBD2. There are 17 residues in the CDR3. Germline V gene sequence: CDR1 MNHEY, CDR2 SMNVEV (reference sequence). V trimming: 4 bases; J trimming: 0 bases; junction bases outside the gene matches: 11. CDR3 residues: CASSSADLREASYEQYF. DNA for the CDR3: TGTGCCAGCAGTTCAGCCGACTTGCGGGAGGCCTCCTACGAGCAGTACTTC.

This clonotype has only a few counts. V and J are TRBV7-6 and TRBJ2-1, with 7 bases aligning to TRBD2. Germline trimming cut 1 base from V and 2 bases from J; bases unmatched to any gene: 5. CDR1 and CDR2 from the germline V gene are SGHVS and FNYEAQ. This CDR3 is 16 amino acids long. CDR3 protein: CASSLGTLAAYNEQFF. CDR3 nucleotide sequence: TGTGCCAGCAGCTTAGGTACGCTAGCGGCCTACAATGAGCAGTTCTTC.

The J gene is TRBJ2-4, the V gene TRBV28, with D possibly TRBD2 on 5 matching bases. In germline, CDR1 is MDHEN, CDR2 SYDVKM. The CDR3 is 13 residues long. V was cut by 5 bases and J by 8 bases, with 13 bases left in between. The CDR3 sequence: CASSVGPRDIQYF. The CDR3 DNA reads as TGTGCCAGCAGTGTGGGCCCGCGGGACATTCAGTACTTC.

This clonotype occurred many times. The CDR3 DNA follows: TGCAGTGCTCGAAGCCTAGCGGGGGCCTACAATGAGCAGTTCTTC. Encoded protein: CSARSLAGAYNEQFF. The chain couples TRBV20-1 to TRBJ2-1, with 10 positions matching TRBD2. There are 15 residues in the CDR3. J lost 2 bases, V lost 5 bases, and 6 bases had no gene match. CDR1 and CDR2 (germline): DFQATT, SNEGSKA (reference sequence).

This chain uses TRBV7-9 with TRBJ2-7; TRBD1 matches at 7 bases. Trimming removed 4 bases from V and 2 bases from J; junction bases left unmatched: 8. The CDR3 contains 15 residues. The germline CDR1 and CDR2 sequences are SEHNR and FQNEAQ (reference sequence). In nucleotides, the CDR3 is TGTGCCAGCAGCTCGACAGGGACGACGCCCTACGAGCAGTACTTC. Amino acid sequence: CASSSTGTTPYEQYF.

This rearrangement joins TRBV2 to TRBJ1-4; D is uncertain. V was cut by 2 bases and J by 8 bases, with 3 bases left in between. Germline assignment: CDR1 SNHLY and CDR2 FYNNEI. The CDR3 runs 11 residues. This chain's CDR3 is CASSELEKLFF. In DNA, the CDR3 is TGTGCCAGCAGTGAACTAGAAAAACTGTTTTTT.

This clonotype was observed many times. The chain is built from TRBV7-9 and TRBJ1-2; no clear D gene. The length of the CDR3 is 14 residues. The ends were cut back, 4 bases at V and 6 bases at J, with 15 bases in the middle. Germline lookup yields CDR1 SEHNR and CDR2 FQNEAQ (reference sequence). The CDR3: CASSSPGRRDGYTF. Written as DNA, the CDR3 is TGTGCCAGCAGCTCGCCGGGCCGGCGGGATGGCTACACCTTC.

This clonotype has ten or more counts. The V gene is TRBV27, the J gene TRBJ2-7, with unresolved D. Trimming took 6 bases from V and 3 from J, leaving 12 bases between them. The CDR3 contains 13 residues. Germline V gene lookup returns CDR1 MNHEY and CDR2 SMNVEV (reference sequence). The CDR3 spells CASSWSVYYEQYF. The CDR3 nucleotides are TGTGCCAGCAGCTGGTCAGTGTACTACGAGCAGTACTTC.

The gene calls are TRBV7-2 and TRBJ2-7, with a weak D call TRBD1 (5 bases). The germline gives CDR1 SGHTA, CDR2 FQGNSA. The germline V and J ends were trimmed by 6 bases and 4 bases, with 16 bases remaining between them. The CDR3 is 14 amino acids. The CDR3 nucleotides are TGTGCCAGCAGACGAAGACATGGGGCATACGAGCAGTACTTC. Its protein product is CASRRRHGAYEQYF.

This clonotype was seen a few times. The chain carries TRBV5-1 and TRBJ2-6; 10 nucleotides match TRBD1. The CDR3 contains 16 residues. J was trimmed by 4 bases and V by 3 bases; bases with no gene match: 4. Per the germline V gene, CDR1 is SGHRS and CDR2 is YFSETQ. CDR3 nucleotides: TGCGCCAGCAGCTCCGACAGGGGGCCAGGGGCCAACGTCCTGACTTTC. Translating gives CASSSDRGPGANVLTF.

The chain links TRBV6-2 or TRBV6-3 to TRBJ2-1, with D unclear. V was clipped by 4 bases and J by 3 bases, with 13 bases between them. Germline V gives CDR1 MNHEY, CDR2 SVGEGT. The CDR3 is made up of 15 amino acids. Here the CDR3 DNA reads TGTGCCAGCAGTTTCACTGGATACTACTACAATGAGCAGTTCTTC. Its translation is CASSFTGYYYNEQFF.

This clonotype was detected only a few times. J is TRBJ2-1 and V is TRBV5-1, with a tentative D call TRBD2 (6 bases). The V and J ends lost 1 base and 0 bases respectively, with 11 bases between them. CDR3 length: 16 residues. The germline gives CDR1 SGHRS, CDR2 YFSETQ. CDR3 in DNA: TGCGCCAGCAGCTTGTTTGGGGGGTTCTCCTACAATGAGCAGTTCTTC. Amino acid sequence: CASSLFGGFSYNEQFF.